Described below is a single TCR beta chain sequence and its context. This clone was counted only a few times. Its antigen target is currently unknown. Base-call qualities are not available, and no considerably larger clone is one nucleotide away. The data stem from a study of PD-L1 blockade in urothelial cancer (TCRdb year 2017). As for the study more broadly: All patients started therapy around 2014 and received atezolizumab 1,200 mg intravenously every 3 weeks. About 85% of the roughly 29 patients were males with bladder-origin urothelial cancer, and 18 of 29 reported a prior smoking history. Patients had an ECOG performance status of 0 or 1 and had received between 0 and 3 prior chemotherapy regimens. Blood samples were analyzed at 3 weeks after treatment start (second dose) and at 6 weeks after treatment start. A median of about 150,000 T cells and tens of thousands of unique TCRs was obtained from blood samples, and a median clonality of approximately 0.077 was observed. The study, an exploratory multi-omic analysis, examined somatic, immune and clinical correlates of response to PD-L1 blockade with atezolizumab in urothelial cancer. TCR sequencing covered pretreatment tumor samples and matched, serially collected peripheral blood taken before and after atezolizumab treatment. Durable clinical benefit was defined as progression-free survival longer than 6 months, and TCR features were also tested against progression-free and overall survival. Whole exome sequencing and RNA sequencing of pretreatment tumors were performed alongside TCR sequencing in the same patients. Some ten patients reached durable clinical benefit, while about 20 patients did not. Pretreatment blood TCR-seq was available for about 30 patients, at least one posttreatment blood collection was obtained for roughly 24 patients, and tumor TCR-seq was available for roughly 24 patients. The paper's findings and limits, for the study overall: Small sample size (n ≈ 30) and many exploratory analyses mean the results are intended to be hypothesis-generating. Improved progression-free and overall survival was found to be associated with pretreatment peripheral blood TCR clonality below the median. Patients with durable benefit showed greater expansion of tumor-associated TCR clones in peripheral blood 3 weeks after starting treatment (n ≈ 22, p = 0.022).

The CDR3 runs 16 amino acids, cysteine and phenylalanine included. Solely the CDR3 DNA is kept, with 48 bases framed from the first base. CDR1 and CDR2 are read off the germline V gene as MGHRA and YSYEKL. Compared with germline, V lacks 4 bases and J lacks 1 base; bases without a gene match: 7. In light of the paper, this sample's time point label describes: pretreatment peripheral blood. A total of under 30 patients with locally advanced or metastatic urothelial carcinoma, treated at Memorial Sloan Kettering on a trial protocol, made up the cohort. Peripheral blood mononuclear cells were collected pretreatment and during treatment, at between 1 and 8 total time points per patient. The Qiagen DNeasy Blood extraction kit was used to purify genomic DNA from total PBMCs and from tumor samples. PBMCs were collected pretreatment and during treatment, and were isolated and stored as previously described.

To estimate absolute template abundance from read counts, synthetic TCR analog templates were spiked into each PCR. The immunoSEQ assay was used to amplify TCRbeta CDR3 regions from genomic DNA with bias-controlled V and J gene primers. Sequencing of rearranged TCRbeta segments was done at approximately 20X coverage. For the original study's pipeline: Clustering was used to correct sequencing errors, and CDR3s were annotated against IMGT so that V, D and J genes could be assigned. Downstream analyses used only productive TCRbeta rearrangements and left out out-of-frame or stop-codon sequences. Clonality was calculated as one minus the Shannon entropy normalized by the log of the number of unique productive sequences. Fisher's exact test with Benjamini-Hochberg correction, using a cutoff of adjusted p below 0.01, was how clones that differed between time points or between blood and tumor were identified. The table was pulled from immuneACCESS by TCRdb, which kept in-frame rearrangements only. Such tables lose some clones; where checked, under half of the loss comes from unresolved V genes, and the rest has no known cause. V, J and clone size are taken as reported in that table, and D and trimming were inferred from the DNA itself. The sample contains approximately 86,000 clones, roughly 80% of them found a single time. The top ten hold approximately 6.7% of the sample.

The sequenced sample was PBMCs, obtained around atezolizumab (anti-PD-L1) treatment. The origin of this receptor is a man aged 35 to 55 with urothelial cancer. Recombination joined TRBV4-1 with TRBJ2-3; 8 nucleotides in the junction match TRBD1. The CDR3 reads as follows: CASSRGEDRGTDTQYF. The bases read TGCGCCAGCAGCCGGGGGGAGGACAGGGGCACAGATACGCAGTATTTT.